This T cell receptor beta chain was sequenced for a study of beta chain features in type 1 diabetes. This CDR3 comprises 15 residues. CDR1 is SGDLS, CDR2 YYNGEE, per germline. Unmatched junction bases numbered 4, after V lost 0 bases and J lost 2 bases. Purity of each sorted population was above 95%. This clone was recorded a few times. This sample also contains other DNA sequences that code for the same CDR3. What was sequenced were expressed TCRB transcripts, since all of the isolated RNA had been reverse transcribed. Samples of naive, central memory and regulatory T cells yielded a mean of around 3.4 million reads. Profiled with immunoSEQ multiplex PCR; TCRdb holds only in-frame clones, not every one. This sample carries about 220,000 clones, approximately 11% of them seen once, and the ten largest clones take over 1%.

The gene calls are TRBV9 and TRBJ2-5, with 7 positions matching TRBD2. The TCR sequence derives from a man aged 18 to 29 in good health. Sequencing was carried out using central memory CD4+ T cells from blood. The chain's CDR3 is CASSVGLAVQETQYF. Here the CDR3 DNA reads TGTGCCAGCAGCGTAGGGCTAGCGGTACAAGAGACCCAGTACTTC.